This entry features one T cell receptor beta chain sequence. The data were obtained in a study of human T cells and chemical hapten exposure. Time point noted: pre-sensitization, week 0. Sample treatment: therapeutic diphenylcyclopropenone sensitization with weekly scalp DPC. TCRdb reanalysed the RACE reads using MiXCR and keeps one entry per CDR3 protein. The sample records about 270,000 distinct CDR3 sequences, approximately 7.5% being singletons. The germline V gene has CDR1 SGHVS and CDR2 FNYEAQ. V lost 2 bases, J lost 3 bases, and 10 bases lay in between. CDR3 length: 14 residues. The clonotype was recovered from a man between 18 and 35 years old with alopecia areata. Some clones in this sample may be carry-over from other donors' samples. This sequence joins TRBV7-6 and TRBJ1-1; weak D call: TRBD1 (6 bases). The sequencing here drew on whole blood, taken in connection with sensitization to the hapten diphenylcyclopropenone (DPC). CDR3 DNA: TGTGCCAGCAGCTTAACTCGACAGGACACTGAAGCTTTCTTT. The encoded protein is CASSLTRQDTEAFF.